This TCR beta chain is from a study of blood T cell repertoires in COVID-19. Overall study context: Researchers got acute and convalescent COVID-19 samples from the United States, Italy and Spain.

Data came from immunoSEQ multiplex PCR; TCRdb stores just in-frame clones and leaves some out. The repertoire includes 100,000 to 150,000 clones, 85% of them detected once, and under 7% sits in the top ten. The J segment lost 5 bases and the V segment lost 4 bases, leaving 3 bases of the junction unmatched. There are 14 residues in the CDR3. CDR1 is SNHLY and CDR2 is FYNNEI in the germline V gene. As regards this clone: Other DNA sequences of this sample code for an identical CDR3.

The sample taken for sequencing was peripheral blood. This TCR came from a man older than 75 with active or convalescent COVID-19. The chain employs TRBV2 and TRBJ2-2; TRBD1 matches 8 bases. Here the CDR3 DNA reads TGTGCCAGCAGTGGGACAGGGAGAACCGGGGAGCTGTTTTTT. Amino acids: CASSGTGRTGELFF.